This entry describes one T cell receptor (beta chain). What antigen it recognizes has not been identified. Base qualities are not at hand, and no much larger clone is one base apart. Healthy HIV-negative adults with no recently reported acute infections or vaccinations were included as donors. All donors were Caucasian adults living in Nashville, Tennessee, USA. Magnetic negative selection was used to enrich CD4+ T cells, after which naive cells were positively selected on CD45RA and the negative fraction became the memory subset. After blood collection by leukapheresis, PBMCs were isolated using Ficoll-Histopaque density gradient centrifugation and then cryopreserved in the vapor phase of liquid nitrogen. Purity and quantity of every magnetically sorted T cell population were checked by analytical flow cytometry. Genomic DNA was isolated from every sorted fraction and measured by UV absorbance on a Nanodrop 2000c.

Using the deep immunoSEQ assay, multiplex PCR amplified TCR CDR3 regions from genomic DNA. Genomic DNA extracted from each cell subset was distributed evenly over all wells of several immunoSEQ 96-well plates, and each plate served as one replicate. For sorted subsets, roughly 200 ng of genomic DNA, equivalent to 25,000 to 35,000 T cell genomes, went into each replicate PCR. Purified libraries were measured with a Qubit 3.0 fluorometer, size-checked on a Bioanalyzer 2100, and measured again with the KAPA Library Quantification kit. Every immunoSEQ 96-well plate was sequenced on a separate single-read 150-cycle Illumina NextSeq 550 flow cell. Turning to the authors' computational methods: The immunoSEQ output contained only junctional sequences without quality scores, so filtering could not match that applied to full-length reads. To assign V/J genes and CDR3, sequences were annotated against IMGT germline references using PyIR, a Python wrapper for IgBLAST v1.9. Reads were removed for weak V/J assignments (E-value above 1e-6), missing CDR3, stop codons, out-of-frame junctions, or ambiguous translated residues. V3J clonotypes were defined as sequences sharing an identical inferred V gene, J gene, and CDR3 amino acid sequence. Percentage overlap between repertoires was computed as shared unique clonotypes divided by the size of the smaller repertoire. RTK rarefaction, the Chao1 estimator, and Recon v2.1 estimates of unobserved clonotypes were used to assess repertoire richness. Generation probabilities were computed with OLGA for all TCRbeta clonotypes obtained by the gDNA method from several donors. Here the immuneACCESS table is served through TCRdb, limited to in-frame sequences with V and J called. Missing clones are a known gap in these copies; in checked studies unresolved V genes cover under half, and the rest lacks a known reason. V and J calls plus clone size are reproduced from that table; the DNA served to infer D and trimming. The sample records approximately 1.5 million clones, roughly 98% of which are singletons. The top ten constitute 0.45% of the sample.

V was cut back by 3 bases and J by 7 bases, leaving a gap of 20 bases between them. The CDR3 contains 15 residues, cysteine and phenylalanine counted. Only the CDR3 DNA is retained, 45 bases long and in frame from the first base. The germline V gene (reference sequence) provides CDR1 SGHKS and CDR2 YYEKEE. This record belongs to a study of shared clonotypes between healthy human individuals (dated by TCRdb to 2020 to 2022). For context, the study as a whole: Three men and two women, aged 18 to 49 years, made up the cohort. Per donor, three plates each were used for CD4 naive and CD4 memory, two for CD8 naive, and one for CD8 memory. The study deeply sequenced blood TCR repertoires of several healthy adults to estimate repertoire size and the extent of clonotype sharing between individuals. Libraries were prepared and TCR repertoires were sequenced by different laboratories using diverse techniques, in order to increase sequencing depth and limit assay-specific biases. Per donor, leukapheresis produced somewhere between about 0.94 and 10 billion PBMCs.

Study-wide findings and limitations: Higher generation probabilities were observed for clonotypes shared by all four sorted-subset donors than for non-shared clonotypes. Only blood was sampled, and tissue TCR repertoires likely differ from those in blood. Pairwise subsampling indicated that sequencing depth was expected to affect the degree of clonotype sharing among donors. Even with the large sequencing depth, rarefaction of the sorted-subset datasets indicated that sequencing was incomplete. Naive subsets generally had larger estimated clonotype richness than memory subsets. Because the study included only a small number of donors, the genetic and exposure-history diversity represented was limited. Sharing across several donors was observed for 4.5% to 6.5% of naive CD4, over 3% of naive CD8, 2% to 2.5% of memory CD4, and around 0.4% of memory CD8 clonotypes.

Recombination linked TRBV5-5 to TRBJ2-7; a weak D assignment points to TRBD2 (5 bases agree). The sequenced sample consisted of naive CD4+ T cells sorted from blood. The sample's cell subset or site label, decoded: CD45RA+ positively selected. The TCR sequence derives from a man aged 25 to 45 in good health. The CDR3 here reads CASSSPRTPSGEQYF. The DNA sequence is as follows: TGTGCCAGCAGCTCCCCCCGGACCCCCAGCGGAGAGCAGTACTTC.